This TCR beta chain derives from a study of OX40 agonist ivuxolimab in advanced cancers. TCRdb's table, derived via immunoSEQ multiplex PCR, lists solely in-frame clones and lacks some. The sample records 90,000 or so clones, around nine tenths being singletons. J lost 5 bases, V lost 2 bases, and 7 bases had no gene match. The CDR3 runs to 16 residues. Germline CDR1 is MDHEN and CDR2 is SYDVKM. To note about this clone: Its matching antigen is unknown.

Whole-study results and caveats: On average, CD8+ T cells had more expanded clones than CD4+. Certain nonresponders likewise exhibited a low normalized T-cell clonal expansion.

Blood samples were obtained at baseline, cycle 4 day 1, and cycle 7 day 1. The TCR originated in an adult with an advanced solid tumor such as melanoma, head and neck, liver or kidney cancer. This rearrangement joins TRBV28 to TRBJ2-5; 11 bases agree with TRBD2. The sample consisted of CD4+ or CD8+ T cells sorted from blood, taken in a trial of the OX40 agonist ivuxolimab. Written as DNA, the CDR3 is TGTGCCAGCAGTTTACCTCTAGCGGGAGGACGGGAGACCCAGTACTTC. Protein product: CASSLPLAGGRETQYF. Full variable domain (outside the CDR3, taken from reference TRBV28 and TRBJ2-5): DVKVTQSSRYLVKRTGEKVFLECVQDMDHENMFWYRQDPGLGLRLIYFSYDVKMKEKGDIPEGYSVSREKKERFSLILESASTNQTSMYLCASSLPLAGGRETQYFGPGTRLLVL.